The text below deals with one T cell receptor beta chain. Its specificity is not known. Time point specified: blood 4 weeks post-SBRT, at nephrectomy. The sample's treatment: 15 Gy SBRT to primary tumor, nephrectomy 4 weeks later. Nephrectomy followed 15 Gy stereotactic body radiation by 4 weeks. The record originates from a study of radiation and T cells in renal cell carcinoma. The study's findings and limits: Without pretreatment biopsies, baseline tumor clonotype presence was undetermined. From baseline, blood top tumor clonotypes peaked at 2 weeks post-radiation.

Germline V gives CDR1 MGHRA, CDR2 YSYEKL. After removal of 0 bases from V and 1 base from J, the junction contained 8 bases not matched to a gene. The CDR3 is made up of 19 amino acids. Using immunoSEQ multiplex PCR, the repertoire was profiled, and TCRdb retains in-frame clones only, with some absent. Found here are about 77,000 clones, around 78% of them singletons; the top ten hold approximately 2.4%. The chain recombines TRBV4-1 with TRBJ2-3; 12 nucleotides match TRBD2. The sequencing used blood, collected from a patient whose treatment included radiotherapy and nephrectomy. The receptor was isolated from a woman between 55 and 75 years old with renal cell carcinoma. Here the CDR3 reads CASSQEALAGGHGTDTQYF. CDR3 nucleotides: TGCGCCAGCAGCCAAGAAGCCCTAGCGGGGGGGCATGGCACAGATACGCAGTATTTT.